The 2 T cell receptor beta chains listed next were all sequenced from one sample in a study of T cell clusters in autoimmune cytopenias. Some 39,000 genome equivalents of blood DNA were amplified for TRB. One tube held mixed TRB-A and TRB-B primer pools for touch-down PCR. No DNA is given; TCRdb re-called the multiplex PCR reads and lists each CDR3 protein once. The ten most abundant clones cover around three fifths of a sample with roughly 6,500 distinct CDR3 sequences. This sample also belongs to another study, concerning T cell repertoires in aging, cancer and after chemotherapy.

Material for sequencing was peripheral blood. These receptors all come from a human donor in good health.

V is TRBV5-5 and J is TRBJ1-1; without DNA, the TCRdb call of TRBD1 cannot be checked. The germline CDR1 and CDR2 sequences are SGHKS and YYEKEE (reference sequence). This CDR3 comprises 15 residues. The CDR3: CASSLGTGVLTEAFF.

This chain uses TRBV6-5 with TRBJ2-3; TCRdb reports TRBD1, a call that lacks DNA to check it against. The CDR3 is made up of 14 amino acids. Germline V gene sequence: CDR1 MNHEY, CDR2 SVGAGI. The CDR3 region is CASSRGQYTDTQYF.